Listed below are T cell receptor beta chains from one sample, sequenced in a study of cytomegalovirus exposure and HLA in healthy donors. Data came from immunoSEQ multiplex PCR; TCRdb stores just in-frame clones and leaves some out. The repertoire holds some 110,000 clones, with roughly 77% as singletons. Material for sequencing was PBMCs. All receptors derive from a man aged 50 to 60 in good health and CMV-seropositive. Both conserved end residues are part of each CDR3. Fields, in order: J gene, clone size, D gene, V gene, CDR3 protein, CDR3 DNA. The D gene is left open where the match is weak. For some rows the clone size is stated as once, few or many, or as a class when expanded; others skip it.

TRBJ1-2	NA	TRBD1	TRBV19	CASSTGTGSQSGYGYTF	TGTGCCAGTAGTACCGGGACAGGGAGTCAGAGCGGCTATGGCTACACCTTC
TRBJ2-1	NA	NA	TRBV25-1	CASSDPGGSGEQFF	TGTGCCAGCAGTGACCCCGGTGGATCGGGTGAGCAGTTCTTC
TRBJ1-1	NA	TRBD1	TRBV27	CASSIYRGRDTEAFF	TGTGCCAGCAGTATCTACAGGGGGCGCGACACTGAAGCTTTCTTT
TRBJ2-1	NA	TRBD2	TRBV5-1	CASSSGPGGSSYNEQFF	TGCGCCAGCAGCTCCGGCCCGGGAGGGAGCTCCTACAATGAGCAGTTCTTC
TRBJ1-5	few	NA	TRBV6-6	CAGGRDGNQPQHF	TGTGCGGGGGGGAGGGACGGCAATCAGCCCCAGCATTTT
TRBJ2-7	NA	TRBD1	TRBV6-6	CASSRGQDPYEQYF	TGTGCCAGCAGCCGGGGACAGGACCCCTACGAGCAGTACTTC
TRBJ1-1	few	TRBD1	TRBV30	CAWIPKTGWTFF	TGTGCCTGGATTCCAAAGACAGGGTGGACTTTCTTT
TRBJ2-1	NA	TRBD2	TRBV5-1	CASSLAGGGGTTSSYNEQFF	TGCGCCAGCAGCTTGGCGGGGGGTGGTGGGACGACCAGCTCCTACAATGAGCAGTTCTTC
TRBJ2-7	NA	TRBD1	TRBV10-1	CASSAGTGRNEQYF	TGCGCCAGCAGTGCCGGGACAGGGAGGAACGAGCAGTACTTC
TRBJ1-4	NA	NA	TRBV15	CATSRTPRPGTGEKLFF	TGTGCCACCAGCAGAACCCCCCGGCCCGGGACTGGTGAAAAACTGTTTTTT
TRBJ1-3	NA	NA	TRBV10-2	CASSPPGAGNTIYF	TGCGCCAGCAGCCCCCCGGGGGCTGGAAACACCATATATTTT
TRBJ2-1	few	NA	TRBV4-1	CASSPGFLNEQFF	TGCGCCAGCAGCCCGGGATTTCTTAATGAGCAGTTCTTC
TRBJ1-2	few	TRBD1	TRBV5-3	CARSLAVPGQGDGKGYTF	TGTGCCAGAAGCTTGGCCGTCCCGGGACAGGGGGATGGGAAGGGCTACACCTTC
TRBJ2-1	NA	TRBD2	TRBV6-6	CASSQTSGGAKNEQFF	TGTGCCAGCAGCCAGACTAGCGGGGGGGCTAAGAATGAGCAGTTCTTC
TRBJ1-4	few	NA	TRBV9	CASSAGGGGYEKLFF	TGTGCCAGCAGCGCGGGGGGAGGGGGGTATGAAAAACTGTTTTTT
TRBJ1-1	NA	TRBD1	TRBV7-3	CASSPRQGSTEAFF	TGTGCCAGCAGCCCAAGACAGGGAAGCACTGAAGCTTTCTTT
TRBJ2-7	NA	TRBD2	TRBV10-3	CATQPSRTSGGAYEQYF	TGTGCCACCCAACCCTCTCGGACTAGCGGGGGGGCGTACGAGCAGTACTTC
TRBJ1-3	NA	NA	TRBV5-1	CASRVSQGGNTIYF	TGCGCCAGCAGAGTCAGCCAGGGTGGAAACACCATATATTTT
TRBJ2-7	NA	NA	TRBV5-4	CASSLRDSSYEQYF	TGTGCCAGCAGCCTCAGGGATAGCTCCTACGAGCAGTACTTC
TRBJ1-4	NA	NA	TRBV5-1	CASSVSSTGPTNEKLFF	TGCGCCAGCAGCGTATCGAGTACAGGTCCAACTAATGAAAAACTGTTTTTT
TRBJ1-1	NA	NA	TRBV29-1	CSVSPGNTEAFF	TGCAGCGTTAGCCCGGGGAACACTGAAGCTTTCTTT